The 2 T cell receptor beta chains given below trace back to one sample, sequenced in a study of cytomegalovirus exposure and HLA in healthy donors. PCR used 60 Vbeta primers and 13 Jbeta primers. Clones were read by immunoSEQ multiplex PCR, and TCRdb kept only the in-frame ones, dropping some. The sample has fewer than 250,000 clones; 75% are singletons. The specimen was PBMCs. All receptors come from a woman aged 25-40 years in good health and CMV-seronegative.

The gene calls are TRBV7-9 and TRBJ2-1, with 8 bases identical to TRBD1. Per germline, CDR1 SEHNR and CDR2 FQNEAQ (reference sequence). This CDR3 is built from 15 residues. V was clipped by 5 bases and J by 5 bases; unmatched bases: 8. Here the CDR3 DNA reads TGTGCCAGCAGCCCAGCAGGGGGCCCCCACAATGAGCAGTTCTTC. This translates into CASSPAGGPHNEQFF.

The chain links TRBV2 to TRBJ2-1; 10 bases are shared with TRBD2. The CDR3 totals 15 residues. From germline, CDR1 is SNHLY and CDR2 FYNNEI. J was trimmed by 3 bases and V by 7 bases; bases with no gene match: 6. The CDR3 sequence: CASKRLAGVYNEQFF. CDR3 sequence (DNA): TGTGCCAGCAAACGACTAGCGGGCGTCTACAATGAGCAGTTCTTC.